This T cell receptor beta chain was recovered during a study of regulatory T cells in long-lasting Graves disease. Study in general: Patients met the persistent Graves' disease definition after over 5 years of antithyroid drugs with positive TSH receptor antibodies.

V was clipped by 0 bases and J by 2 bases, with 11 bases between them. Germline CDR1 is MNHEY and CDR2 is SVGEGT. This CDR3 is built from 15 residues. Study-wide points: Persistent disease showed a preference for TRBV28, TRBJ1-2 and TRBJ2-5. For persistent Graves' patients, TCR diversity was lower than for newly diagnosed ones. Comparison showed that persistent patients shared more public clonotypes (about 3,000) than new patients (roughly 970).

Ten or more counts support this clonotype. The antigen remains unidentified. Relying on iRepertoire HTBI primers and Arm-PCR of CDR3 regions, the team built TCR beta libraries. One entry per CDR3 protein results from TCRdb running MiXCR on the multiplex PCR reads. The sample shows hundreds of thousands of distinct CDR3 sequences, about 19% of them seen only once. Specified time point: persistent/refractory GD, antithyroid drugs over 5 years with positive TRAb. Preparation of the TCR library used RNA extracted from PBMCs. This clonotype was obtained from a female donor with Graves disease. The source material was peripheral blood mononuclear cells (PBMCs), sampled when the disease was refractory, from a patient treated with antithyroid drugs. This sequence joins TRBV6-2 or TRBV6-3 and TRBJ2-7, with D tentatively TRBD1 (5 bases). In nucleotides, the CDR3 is TGTGCCAGCAGTTACTCGAATAGGGGCCCCTACGAGCAGTACTTC. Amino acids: CASSYSNRGPYEQYF.